These 28 T cell receptor beta chains were all obtained from the same sample, sequenced in a study of T cells expressing NK-cell markers. After re-calling the 5' RACE reads, TCRdb lists one entry per CDR3 protein, DNA absent. The table lists 400,000 to 450,000 distinct CDR3 sequences, with 6% to 8% in the top ten. The sample consisted of blood T cells: a sorted CD56 or NKG2C T cell subset, CD4+ or CD8+ T cells, or bulk PBMC T cells (not recorded which). Receptors were obtained from a woman between 18 and 70 years old in good health.

J is TRBJ1-5 and V is TRBV20-1. The CDR3 spans 13 residues. The germline gives CDR1 DFQATT, CDR2 SNEGSKA (reference sequence). The CDR3 loop reads CSARGAYNQPQHF.

The gene calls are TRBV30 and TRBJ2-3; with no DNA, the TCRdb D assignment of TRBD2 cannot be verified. The CDR3 sequence is 15 residues long. Germline-derived CDR1 and CDR2 are GTSNPN and SVGIG (reference sequence). The CDR3 here is CAWSPLAGGGDTQYF.

The rearrangement joins TRBV12-5 to TRBJ2-2; the TRBD1 assignment by TCRdb is unverifiable without DNA. There are 17 residues in the CDR3. The germline V gene has CDR1 LGHNT and CDR2 FRNRAP. The CDR3 is CASGGGGQGPNTGELFF. The full variable domain, its missing parts supplied by reference TRBV12-5 and TRBJ2-2, is DARVTQTPRHKVTEMGQEVTMRCQPILGHNTVFWYRQTMMQGLELLAYFRNRAPLDDSGMPKDRFSAEMPDATLATLKIQPSEPRDSAVYFCASGGGGQGPNTGELFFGEGSRLTVL.

This chain uses TRBV3-1 with TRBJ1-1. The CDR3 runs 11 residues. Per the germline V gene, CDR1 is LGHDT and CDR2 is YNNKEL (reference sequence). The CDR3 loop reads CASSRGIEAFF.

The rearrangement joins TRBV4-3 to TRBJ2-7. The CDR3 sequence is 13 residues long. In germline, CDR1 is LGHNA, CDR2 YSLEER. The CDR3 here is CASSQVASYEQYF.

The chain carries TRBV25-1 and TRBJ1-5. Germline CDR1 and CDR2: MGHDK and SYGVNS. The CDR3 contains 14 residues. CDR3 sequence: CASSEWASNQPQHF.

This chain uses TRBV20-1 with TRBJ2-7; lacking DNA, the TRBD1 call made by TCRdb goes unchecked. From germline, CDR1 is DFQATT and CDR2 SNEGSKA (reference sequence). The CDR3 runs 11 residues. The CDR3 is CSASSGSEQYF.

V is TRBV21-1 and J is TRBJ1-6; absent DNA, TCRdb's TRBD1 call cannot be checked. TRBV21-1 is designated a pseudogene. The CDR3 contains 18 residues. This chain's CDR3 is CASSKDGRGGRIYSPLHF.

The chain has TRBV4-2 and TRBJ2-3; with no DNA, the TCRdb D assignment of TRBD2 cannot be verified. This CDR3 region has 18 residues. Germline V gene lookup returns CDR1 LGHNA and CDR2 YNFKEQ. The CDR3 sequence: CASSQDLSASGGTDTQYF.

The V call is TRBV7-8, the J call TRBJ2-3; without DNA, the TCRdb call of TRBD2 cannot be checked. The CDR3 extends over 18 amino acids. CDR1 and CDR2 (germline): SGHVS, FQNEAQ. This CDR3 reads CASSLVASGRALTDTQYF.

V is TRBV7-9 and J is TRBJ2-3; TCRdb indicates TRBD1, and absent DNA this call remains unverified. CDR3 length equals 17 residues. Germline loops: CDR1 SEHNR, CDR2 FQNEAQ (reference sequence). The chain's CDR3 is CASSWPGGGERTDTQYF.

The chain links TRBV11-2 to TRBJ2-1; TCRdb designates TRBD1, a call that cannot be tested without DNA. This CDR3 comprises 13 residues. The germline CDR1 and CDR2 sequences are SGHAT and FQNNGV. CDR3: CASSPGPHNEQFF.

The rearrangement uses TRBV7-8 and TRBJ2-7; the D call of TRBD1 rests on TCRdb alone, since no DNA is present to check it. Germline CDR1 is SGHVS and CDR2 is FQNEAQ. The CDR3 extends over 14 amino acids. CDR3 sequence: CASSPIGGAAEQYF. The full variable domain, rest sourced from reference TRBV7-8 and TRBJ2-7, is GAGVSQSPRYKVAKRGQDVALRCDPISGHVSLFWYQQALGQGPEFLTYFQNEAQLDKSGLPSDRFFAERPEGSVSTLKIQRTQQEDSAVYLCASSPIGGAAEQYFGPGTRLTVT.

The chain uses TRBV20-1 and TRBJ2-3; the TCRdb call, TRBD2, lacks DNA for checking. The CDR3 loop spans 15 amino acids. Germline values: CDR1 DFQATT, CDR2 SNEGSKA (reference sequence). This CDR3 reads CSAMAAAGPTDTQYF.

This chain connects TRBV7-2 to TRBJ1-1. Germline V lookup: CDR1 SGHTA, CDR2 FQGNSA. The CDR3 is 13 residues long. The CDR3 protein is CASSLGVQETAFF.

The chain employs TRBV7-3 and TRBJ2-6. The germline gives CDR1 SGHTA, CDR2 FQGTGA. This CDR3 is built from 14 residues. Here the CDR3 reads CASSFKVGANVLTF.

The chain recombines TRBV6-4 with TRBJ2-1; the TCRdb call, TRBD2, lacks DNA for checking. This CDR3 spans 17 amino acids. Germline lookup yields CDR1 MRHNA and CDR2 SNTAGT. The CDR3 region is CASSEGTSGRAGNEQFF.

V is TRBV4-1 and J is TRBJ1-2; without DNA, the TCRdb call of TRBD1 cannot be checked. The germline gives CDR1 MGHRA, CDR2 YSYEKL. The CDR3 has 18 amino acids. The CDR3 loop reads CASSQEWAGRTSNYGYTF.

The rearrangement joins TRBV5-1 to TRBJ2-5. Germline V gene sequence: CDR1 SGHRS, CDR2 YFSETQ. The CDR3 is 14 residues long. Here the CDR3 reads CASSLVQDSGTQYF.

The chain joins TRBV7-2 to TRBJ1-2; the TRBD1 assignment by TCRdb is unverifiable without DNA. Germline loops: CDR1 SGHTA, CDR2 FQGNSA. This CDR3 is 12 amino acids long. This CDR3 is CASTQGIDGYTF.

This chain joins TRBV5-4 and TRBJ2-3; TCRdb's D call of TRBD2 is untestable without DNA. Per germline, CDR1 SGHNT and CDR2 YYREEE (reference sequence). The CDR3 covers 17 residues. The CDR3 sequence is CASSLGGGSRTTDTQYF.

V gene TRBV11-2 combines with J gene TRBJ1-3; absent DNA, TCRdb's TRBD1 call cannot be checked. This CDR3 has 15 residues. Germline-derived CDR1 and CDR2 are SGHAT and FQNNGV. CDR3: CASQDRGGSGNTIYF.

The chain has TRBV7-9 and TRBJ1-5; lacking DNA, the TRBD1 call made by TCRdb goes unchecked. The CDR3 spans 15 residues. Germline CDR1 and CDR2: SEHNR and FQNEAQ (reference sequence). CDR3 protein: CASSSGQGGRQPQHF. The variable domain in full, with the rest retrieved from reference TRBV7-9 and TRBJ1-5, is DTGVSQNPRHKITKRGQNVTFRCDPISEHNRLYWYRQTLGQGPEFLTYFQNEAQLEKSRLLSDRFSAERPKGSFSTLEIQRTEQGDSAMYLCASSSGQGGRQPQHFGDGTRLSIL.

The chain uses TRBV10-3 and TRBJ2-1; the TCRdb call, TRBD1, lacks DNA for checking. Germline CDR1 ENHRY, CDR2 SYGVKD. The CDR3 covers 16 residues. CDR3 loop: CATAYRGESRVGEQFF.

This chain links TRBV20-1 with TRBJ2-7. The CDR3 has 13 amino acids. Germline loops: CDR1 DFQATT, CDR2 SNEGSKA (reference sequence). The CDR3 loop is CSARALHLGEQYF.

The V and J genes are TRBV20-1 and TRBJ2-5; the D gene TCRdb calls, TRBD2, cannot be checked with no DNA. CDR1 and CDR2 (germline): DFQATT, SNEGSKA (reference sequence). The CDR3 length is 14 residues. Here the CDR3 reads CSARVLGGGETQYF.

The chain couples TRBV11-2 to TRBJ2-5; no DNA is available, so the TRBD1 call from TCRdb remains unchecked. Looked up from germline, CDR1 is SGHAT and CDR2 is FQNNGV. CDR3 length: 14 amino acids. The CDR3 loop reads CASSYGRGGETQYF.

This sequence joins TRBV5-5 and TRBJ1-2; checking the TCRdb D call of TRBD1 is not possible without DNA. CDR1 and CDR2 from the germline V gene are SGHKS and YYEKEE (reference sequence). The CDR3 runs to 16 residues. CDR3: CASSLSLTGSNYGYTF.